This entry is about one T cell receptor (beta chain). Its specificity is not known. Researchers grouped second doses given at about 4 or about 12 weeks into one pool. This entry is derived from a study of T cell responses to AZD1222 COVID-19 vaccine. This CDR3 region has 17 residues. The junction had 14 bases not matched to a gene; V was cut back by 4 bases and J by 7 bases. Germline values: CDR1 SGDLS, CDR2 YYNGEE. Findings and caveats of the study: Baseline testing showed seropositivity in only six or seven AZD1222 recipients.

TCRdb keeps only in-frame clones here, not all; method: immunoSEQ multiplex PCR. The sample lists around 180,000 clones; 88% were seen once. The TCR sequence derives from an adult who received the AZD1222 COVID-19 vaccine. The chain has TRBV9 and TRBJ2-1; 10 bases fit TRBD2. Source: peripheral blood, taken 28 days after the second AZD1222 dose. The CDR3 spells CASSPRVLAGGVNEQFF. The CDR3 coding sequence is TGTGCCAGCAGCCCCCGAGTCTTAGCGGGAGGAGTTAATGAGCAGTTCTTC.